The clone carrying this TCR beta chain was recorded many times. Its antigen is currently unknown. This entry belongs to a study of T cells in Graves' hyperthyroidism and ophthalmopathy. Study outcomes and limitations: Researchers found most expanded thyroid clonotypes above 0.001 in blood as well.

At least 3 on the Clinical Activity Score was recorded for ophthalmopathy patients, who also had NOSPECS grade at least 4 and duration under 3 months. Diagnosis relied on clinical symptoms, serum thyroxine and TRAb, thyroid ultrasound and orbital computed tomography. An approximately 9.8 ml volume of fresh peripheral blood provided the PBMCs. TCR beta CDR3 region amplification was performed from RNA transcripts. Initially, a first-round RT-PCR of the TCR CDR3 employed the HTBI primer set. Each CDR3 protein gets one entry after TCRdb re-called the multiplex PCR reads with MiXCR. The table includes fewer than 400,000 distinct CDR3 sequences, over 12% detected once. The germline V gene encodes CDR1 GTSNPN and CDR2 SVGIG (reference sequence). The CDR3 consists of 14 residues. The junction had 2 bases not matched to a gene; V was cut back by 1 base and J by 5 bases.

The sample consisted of blood. This sequence originates from a man aged 50 or older with Graves' ophthalmopathy. The V gene is TRBV30, the J gene TRBJ2-1; TRBD2 matches at 10 bases. The CDR3 nucleotides are TGTGCCTGGAGTGGGACTAGCGGTAACAATGAGCAGTTCTTC. This gives the protein CAWSGTSGNNEQFF.